One sample yielded the 9 T cell receptor beta chains listed below, sequenced in a study of blood T cell repertoires in COVID-19. This table comes from immunoSEQ multiplex PCR, and its TCRdb copy is limited to in-frame clones, with some not included. The table has roughly 170,000 clones, approximately 80% seen once. Sequences were obtained from PBMCs or T cells enriched from blood (not recorded which). These TCRs come from a man aged 50 to 60 who had recovered from COVID-19.

The chain recombines TRBV6-2 or TRBV6-3 with TRBJ1-2, with D tentatively TRBD1 (6 bases). Trimming cost V 5 bases and J 8 bases, with 15 bases left between them. Germline values: CDR1 MNHEY, CDR2 SVGEGT. The CDR3 is 13 amino acids. Here the CDR3 reads CASSDRQAGGYTF. The CDR3 bases are TGTGCCAGCAGTGATAGACAGGCCGGCGGCTACACCTTC.

The chain joins TRBV15 to TRBJ1-2, with a tentative D call TRBD1 (6 bases). CDR3 size: 14 residues. The ends were cut back, 1 base at V and 8 bases at J, with 14 bases in the middle. Germline loops: CDR1 LNHNV, CDR2 YYDKDF (reference sequence). CDR3 in amino acids: CATSRVEGDRGYTF. The CDR3 nucleotides are TGTGCCACCAGCAGAGTCGAGGGGGATCGGGGCTACACCTTC.

The table lists this clone with a count of one. This chain connects TRBV2 to TRBJ1-1, with 7 bases that match TRBD1. The CDR3 has 14 residues. In germline, CDR1 is SNHLY, CDR2 FYNNEI. With 9 bases clipped from V and 1 base from J, the junction kept 8 bases outside the gene matches. CDR3 sequence reads: CARGGPVTNTEAFF. The CDR3, as DNA: TGTGCCAGAGGGGGCCCGGTTACGAACACTGAAGCTTTCTTT. The whole variable domain, filled in from reference TRBV2 and TRBJ1-1, reads EPEVTQTPSHQVTQMGQEVILRCVPISNHLYFYWYRQILGQKVEFLVSFYNNEISEKSEIFDDQFSVERPDGSNFTLKIRSTKLEDSAMYFCARGGPVTNTEAFFGQGTRLTVV.

The rearrangement uses TRBV6-5 and TRBJ2-4; D perhaps matches TRBD1 (6 bases). V was cut by 7 bases and J by 6 bases, with 10 bases left in between. Germline V gives CDR1 MNHEY, CDR2 SVGAGI. The CDR3 consists of 12 residues. The CDR3 is CASTLQGNIQYF. Written as DNA, the CDR3 is TGTGCCAGCACTTTACAGGGAAACATTCAGTACTTC.

The chain employs TRBV27 and TRBJ1-5; D gene uncertain. The V and J ends lost 8 bases and 7 bases respectively, with 12 bases between them. The CDR3 runs 12 residues. Germline CDR1 is MNHEY and CDR2 is SMNVEV (reference sequence). The CDR3 DNA reads as TGTGCCAGCGGCTGGGAGGGCCAGCCCCAGCATTTT. Translating gives CASGWEGQPQHF.

This clone has a handful of counts. The chain couples TRBV18 to TRBJ2-7, with unresolved D. Trimming took off 3 bases at V and 8 bases at J, with 14 bases between the two ends. Germline V gene lookup returns CDR1 KGHSH and CDR2 LQKENI. This CDR3 region has 13 residues. CDR3 nucleotides: TGTGCCAGCTCACCGGGCTTCCTTGACAAGCAGTACTTC. Translation gives CASSPGFLDKQYF.

The chain carries TRBV7-2 and TRBJ2-7, with 15 bases fitting TRBD2. The germline CDR1 and CDR2 sequences are SGHTA and FQGNSA. The CDR3 is made up of 17 amino acids. After removal of 5 bases from V and 5 bases from J, the junction contained 10 bases not matched to a gene. The CDR3 region is CASSPFGLAGGPHEQYF. The DNA for the CDR3 is TGTGCCAGCAGCCCCTTTGGACTAGCGGGGGGGCCCCACGAGCAGTACTTC.

The CDR3, as DNA: TGTGCCAGCAGCTCCTACAGGGGGAACACTGAAGCTTTCTTT. Amino acids: CASSSYRGNTEAFF. The V call is TRBV7-8, the J call TRBJ1-1; 7 bases agree with TRBD1. Germline V CDR1 and CDR2: SGHVS, FQNEAQ. Trimming cost V 4 bases and J 1 base; bases outside gene matches: 3. The CDR3 contains 14 residues.

The genes are TRBV28 and TRBJ2-1, with 13 bases matching TRBD2. The CDR3 runs to 15 residues. After removal of 2 bases from V and 15 bases from J, the junction contained 10 bases not matched to a gene. Germline CDR1 MDHEN, CDR2 SYDVKM. CDR3 sequence (DNA): TGTGCCAGCAGTTTAGCACTAGCGGGGGGGAATAATCCGTTCTTC. Encoded protein: CASSLALAGGNNPFF.